Listed here are 6 T cell receptor beta chains from one sample, sequenced in a study of T cells in women clearing cervical HPV infection. Profiling relied on immunoSEQ multiplex PCR, and the TCRdb table lists in-frame clones only, not all of them. The listing contains 25,000 to 35,000 clones. The sequenced sample consisted of blood buffy coat. The receptors stem from a woman between 18 and 70 years old with a cervical HPV16 infection that either progressed to CIN3+ or cleared (not recorded which).

As regards this clone: One junction end does not reproduce the germline sequence, and a read error may be involved. The read falls 3 residues short of the CDR3 end, and the missing part is taken from the germline J gene. Additional DNA sequences in this sample encode the identical CDR3. The chain employs TRBV19 and TRBJ1-3, with D possibly being TRBD1 (6 bases). This CDR3 has 16 residues. CDR1 and CDR2 (germline): LNHDA, SQIVND (reference sequence). The CDR3: CASSLSDRLTGNTIYF. The CDR3 bases that were read are TGTGCTAGTAGTCTGTCGGACAGACTGACCGGAAACACA.

In the case of this clone: Read coverage stops 3 residues before the CDR3 terminus; the germline J gene supplies the remainder. This same CDR3 is encoded by further DNA sequences in the sample. This rearrangement joins TRBV19 to TRBJ1-3; D not certain. V was clipped by 10 bases and J by 1 base, with 14 bases between them. This CDR3 has 14 amino acids. Germline V gene sequence: CDR1 LNHDA, CDR2 SQIVND (reference sequence). CDR3 bases read: TGTGCCACCCACTACGGATTTTCTGGAAACACC. Its translation: CATHYGFSGNT. In full, the CDR3 is CATHYGFSGNTIYF.

With regard to this clone: The DNA ends 3 residues before the CDR3 does, and the rest of the CDR3 is filled in from the germline J gene. This chain links TRBV19 with TRBJ2-3; 12 bases map to TRBD2. Germline values: CDR1 LNHDA, CDR2 SQIVND (reference sequence). The ends lost 3 bases at V and 1 base at J; junction bases unmatched: 5. CDR3 length: 17 amino acids. CDR3 bases read: TGTGCCAGTAGTATCCGAAGACTAGCGGGAGGCACAGATACG. It is translated as CASSIRRLAGGTDT. The CDR3 in its entirety is CASSIRRLAGGTDTQYF.

For this clone: Read data end 3 residues before the CDR3 end; the end is taken from the germline J gene. J is TRBJ2-1 and V is TRBV6-2 or TRBV6-3; 7 bases align to TRBD1. The CDR3 extends over 14 amino acids. The germline CDR1 and CDR2 sequences are MNHEY and SVGEGT. Losses at the gene ends were 6 bases for V and 9 bases for J; bases not matched to a gene: 11. The covered CDR3 bases are TGTGCCAGCAGGTTGGCAGGGGGAATCGGTGAG. As protein: CASRLAGGIGE. The whole CDR3 sequence is CASRLAGGIGEQFF.

About this clone: The CDR3 end falls 3 residues outside the read, so it is completed with the germline J gene. The chain joins TRBV30 to TRBJ2-1, with 13 nucleotides matching TRBD2. The J segment lost 8 bases and the V segment lost 2 bases, leaving 6 bases of the junction unmatched. In germline, CDR1 is GTSNPN, CDR2 SVGIG (reference sequence). The length of the CDR3 is 15 residues. The CDR3 DNA, read in part, is TGTGCCTGGAGTACGGGACTAGCGGGAACCGATGAG. Translated, it gives CAWSTGLAGTDE. The CDR3 reads in full as CAWSTGLAGTDEQFF.

On this clone itself: The read ends 3 residues early relative to the CDR3; the germline J gene fills the gap. The chain employs TRBV2 and TRBJ2-3; D possibly corresponds to TRBD2 (6 bases). Trimming removed 5 bases at V and 5 bases at J, with 23 bases between. Germline V gives CDR1 SNHLY, CDR2 FYNNEI. There are 17 residues in the CDR3. CDR3 in amino acids: CASSPFLGLSSGDTQYF. Partial CDR3 DNA: TGTGCCAGCAGTCCCTTTCTGGGACTTTCTTCTGGAGATACG. Complete variable domain (other parts from reference TRBV2 and TRBJ2-3): EPEVTQTPSHQVTQMGQEVILRCVPISNHLYFYWYRQILGQKVEFLVSFYNNEISEKSEIFDDQFSVERPDGSNFTLKIRSTKLEDSAMYFCASSPFLGLSSGDTQYFGPGTRLTVL.